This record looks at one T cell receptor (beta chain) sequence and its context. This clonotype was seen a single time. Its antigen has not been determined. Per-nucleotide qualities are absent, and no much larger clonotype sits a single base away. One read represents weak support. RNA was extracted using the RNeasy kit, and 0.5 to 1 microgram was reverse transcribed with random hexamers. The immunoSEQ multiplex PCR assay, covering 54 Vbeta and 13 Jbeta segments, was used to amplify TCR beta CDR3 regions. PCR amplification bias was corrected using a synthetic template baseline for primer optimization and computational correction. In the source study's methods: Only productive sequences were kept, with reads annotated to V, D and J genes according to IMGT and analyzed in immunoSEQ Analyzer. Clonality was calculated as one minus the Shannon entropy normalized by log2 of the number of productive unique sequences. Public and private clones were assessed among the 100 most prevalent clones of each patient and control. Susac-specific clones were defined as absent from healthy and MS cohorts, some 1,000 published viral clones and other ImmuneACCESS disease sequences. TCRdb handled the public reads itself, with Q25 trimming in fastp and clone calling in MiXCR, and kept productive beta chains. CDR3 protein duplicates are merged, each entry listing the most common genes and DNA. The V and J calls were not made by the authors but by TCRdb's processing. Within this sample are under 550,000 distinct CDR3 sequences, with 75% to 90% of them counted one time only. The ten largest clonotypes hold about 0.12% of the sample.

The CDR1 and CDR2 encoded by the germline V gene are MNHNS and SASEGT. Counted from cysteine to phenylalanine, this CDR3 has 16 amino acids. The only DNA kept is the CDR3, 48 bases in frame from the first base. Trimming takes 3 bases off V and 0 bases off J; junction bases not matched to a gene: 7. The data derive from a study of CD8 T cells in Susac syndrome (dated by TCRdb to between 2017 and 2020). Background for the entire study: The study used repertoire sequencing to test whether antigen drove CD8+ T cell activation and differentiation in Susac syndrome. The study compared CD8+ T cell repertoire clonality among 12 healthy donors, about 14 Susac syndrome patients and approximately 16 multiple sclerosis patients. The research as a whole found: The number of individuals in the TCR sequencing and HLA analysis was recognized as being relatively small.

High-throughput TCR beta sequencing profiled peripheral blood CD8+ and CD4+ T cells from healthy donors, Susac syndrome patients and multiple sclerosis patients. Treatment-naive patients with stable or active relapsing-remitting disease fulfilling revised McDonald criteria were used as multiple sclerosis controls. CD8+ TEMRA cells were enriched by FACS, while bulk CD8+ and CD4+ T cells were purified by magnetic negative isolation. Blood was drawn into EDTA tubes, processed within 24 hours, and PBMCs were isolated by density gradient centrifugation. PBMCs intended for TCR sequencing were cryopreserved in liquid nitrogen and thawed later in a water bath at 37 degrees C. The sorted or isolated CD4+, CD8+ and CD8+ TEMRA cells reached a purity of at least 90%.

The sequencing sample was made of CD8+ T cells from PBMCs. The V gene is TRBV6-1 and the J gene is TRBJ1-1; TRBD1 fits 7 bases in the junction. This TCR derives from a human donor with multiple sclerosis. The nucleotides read TGTGCCAGCAGTGATCGAGCAGGGGGATTGAACACTGAAGCTTTCTTT. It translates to CASSDRAGGLNTEAFF.